This T cell receptor (beta chain) stems from a study of spatial heterogeneity in lung cancer. Study results and caveats: Tumor mutation counts were tracked by expanded intratumoral alpha and beta TCR counts.

TCRdb re-derived calls from the 5' RACE reads in MiXCR, one entry per CDR3 protein. Among 15,000 to 20,000 distinct CDR3 sequences listed, about 6.5% were seen once. CDR3 length: 15 amino acids. Germline V lookup: CDR1 MDHEN, CDR2 SYDVKM. The junction had 11 bases not matched to a gene; V was cut back by 8 bases and J by 5 bases. Time point meaning: sample taken at primary tumor resection. This clonotype showed up many times. Its antigen is unknown. This receptor was identified in a female donor with early-stage non-small cell lung cancer. The V call is TRBV28, the J call TRBJ2-3; 9 bases line up with TRBD2. This material consisted of lung tumor tissue, taken at surgery. DNA of the CDR3: TGTGCCAGCGCCCGCGGGGGGGCTGATGAAGATACGCAGTATTTT. Amino acids: CASARGGADEDTQYF. The whole variable domain, remainder taken from reference TRBV28 and TRBJ2-3, is DVKVTQSSRYLVKRTGEKVFLECVQDMDHENMFWYRQDPGLGLRLIYFSYDVKMKEKGDIPEGYSVSREKKERFSLILESASTNQTSMYLCASARGGADEDTQYFGPGTRLTVL.